This T cell receptor (beta chain) is drawn from a study of shared clonotypes between healthy human individuals. Points on this clone: The antigen is not known.

V trimming: 5 bases; J trimming: 1 base; junction bases outside the gene matches: 8. This CDR3 is built from 15 residues. Germline lookup yields CDR1 MNHEY and CDR2 SVGAGI. Naive CD8 populations comprised CD45RO-negative cells positively selected for CCR7, excluding terminally differentiated effector memory CD45RA+ cells. Sorted-subset replicate PCR reactions contained 200 to 250 ng DNA, corresponding to 29,000 or so T cell genomes. This table comes from immunoSEQ multiplex PCR, and its TCRdb copy is limited to in-frame clones, with some not included. The table records about 1,900,000 clones, roughly 94% of them present only once. Study-wide results and limits: Estimated richness values were generally larger in naive subsets than in memory subsets. Generation probability values for non-shared clonotypes were lower than those for clonotypes shared by all four donors. When naive CD4 clonotypes were compared across a handful of donors, approximately 4.9% were shared.

The gene calls are TRBV6-5 and TRBJ2-7; 7 bases are shared with TRBD2. The specimen was naive CD8+ T cells sorted from blood. The receptor was derived from a man aged 18 to 30 in good health. CDR3 in DNA: TGTGCCAGCAGTGGCTCTAGCGGAGTTTCCTACGAGCAGTACTTC. It is translated as CASSGSSGVSYEQYF.